The entry below gives a single TCR beta chain sequence along with its context. The data were taken from a study of beta chain features in type 1 diabetes. J lost 6 bases, V lost 3 bases, and 4 bases had no gene match. Germline V gives CDR1 SGHNT, CDR2 YYREEE (reference sequence). CDR3 length: 13 residues. Isolated RNA was reverse transcribed in full, so expressed TCRB transcripts were sequenced. The protocol was immunoSEQ multiplex PCR, while the TCRdb copy is restricted to in-frame clones and leaves out a portion. The sample has around 200,000 clones; less than 15% are singletons. This chain uses TRBV5-4 with TRBJ1-1; 8 nucleotides line up with TRBD1. This TCR was sampled from a woman younger than 30 in good health. The sequencing sample was made of central memory CD4+ T cells from blood. CDR3 coding DNA: TGTGCCAGCAGCTCGACAGGGGTTTCTGAAGCTTTCTTT. It codes for CASSSTGVSEAFF.